A single T cell receptor (beta chain) is shown here with its context. Its antigen is undetermined. V was pared by 5 bases and J by 2 bases, with 5 bases of the junction left unmatched. The CDR3 runs to 15 residues. Looked up from germline, CDR1 is MNHEY and CDR2 is SMNVEV (reference sequence). The sample originates from a study of T cell responses to AZD1222 COVID-19 vaccine. Measured with immunoSEQ multiplex PCR; TCRdb has only the in-frame clones, and not every one. The data contain 100,000 to 110,000 clones, 88% of them singletons. Broader study findings: White British ancestry dominated among donors, who included more females, and clonal diversity was possibly underestimated. Unmutated variant regions are reportedly targeted by nearly half of spike-specific TCRs.

This sequence was found in an adult in good health. Sequenced here: peripheral blood, sampled on day 0 of AZD1222 vaccination. The genes are TRBV27 and TRBJ1-5, with 8 nucleotides matching TRBD1. CDR3 in DNA: TGTGCCAGCAGTGCCCTACAGGGGGGCAATCAGCCCCAGCATTTT. It codes for CASSALQGGNQPQHF.